This TCR beta chain stems from a study of blood T cell repertoires in COVID-19. This table comes from immunoSEQ multiplex PCR, and its TCRdb copy is limited to in-frame clones, with some not included. Here the sample spans 80,000 to 95,000 clones, over 70% being singletons. The CDR3 spans 14 residues. Trimming removed 3 bases from V and 7 bases from J, with 14 bases in between. The germline V gene encodes CDR1 SGDLS and CDR2 YYNGEE. The chain has TRBV9 and TRBJ1-5; no firm D call. Input material: peripheral blood. This TCR came from a woman older than 75 with acute or convalescent COVID-19. CDR3 nucleotides: TGTGCCAGCAGCGAGAGAGAGGACTGGCAGCCCCAGCATTTT. Translating it yields CASSEREDWQPQHF.